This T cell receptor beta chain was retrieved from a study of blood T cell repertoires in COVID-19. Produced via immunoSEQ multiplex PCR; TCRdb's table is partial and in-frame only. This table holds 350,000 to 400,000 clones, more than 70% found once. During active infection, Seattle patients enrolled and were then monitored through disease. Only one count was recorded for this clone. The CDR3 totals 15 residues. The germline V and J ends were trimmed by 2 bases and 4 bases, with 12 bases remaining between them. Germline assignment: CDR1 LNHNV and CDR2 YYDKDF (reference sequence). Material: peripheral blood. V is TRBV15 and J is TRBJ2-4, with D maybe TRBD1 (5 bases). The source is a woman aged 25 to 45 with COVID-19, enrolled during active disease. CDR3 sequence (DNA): TGTGCCACCAGCAGAAGTTTAGGGGAAAAAAACATTCAGTACTTC. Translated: CATSRSLGEKNIQYF.